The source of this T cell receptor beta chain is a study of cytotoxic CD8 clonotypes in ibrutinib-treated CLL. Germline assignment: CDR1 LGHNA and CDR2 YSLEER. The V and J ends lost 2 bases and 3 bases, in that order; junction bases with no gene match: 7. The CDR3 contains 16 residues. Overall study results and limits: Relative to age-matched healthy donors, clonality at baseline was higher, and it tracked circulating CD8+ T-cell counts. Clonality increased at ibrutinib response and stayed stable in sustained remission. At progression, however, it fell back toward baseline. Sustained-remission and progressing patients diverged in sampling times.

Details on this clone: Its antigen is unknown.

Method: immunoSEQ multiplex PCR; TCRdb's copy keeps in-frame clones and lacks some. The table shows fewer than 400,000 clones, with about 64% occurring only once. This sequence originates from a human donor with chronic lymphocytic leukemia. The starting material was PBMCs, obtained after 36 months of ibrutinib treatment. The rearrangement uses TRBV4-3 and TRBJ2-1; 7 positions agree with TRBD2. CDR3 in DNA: TGCGCCAGCAGCCAAATACTAGCGTATTACTACAATGAGCAGTTCTTC. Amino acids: CASSQILAYYYNEQFF.